This T cell receptor (beta chain) was captured by sequencing in a study of blood T cell repertoires in COVID-19. On the study more broadly: Nucleic acid was either cDNA or gDNA, and it came from T cells, B-cell-depleted T cells, or PBMCs.

As handled by the study authors: The assay estimated nucleated cells by amplifying reference gene primers. TCRdb's copy holds only in-frame clones and misses some; the assay was immunoSEQ multiplex PCR. Clone size and the V and J calls come from that table; the DNA yielded D and trimming. The sample includes under 250,000 clones, around four fifths of them seen just once. Germline V CDR1 and CDR2: SEHNR, FQNEAQ (reference sequence). The CDR3 contains 13 residues. Trimming left V 5 bases short and J 8 bases short, with 15 bases between. The chain is built from TRBV7-9 and TRBJ1-1; unclear D gene. Sequencing was done on a sample of peripheral blood. This TCR derives from a middle-aged man with active or convalescent COVID-19. Here the CDR3 reads CASSRNGVAEAFF. The CDR3 DNA follows: TGTGCCAGCAGCCGGAACGGGGTTGCCGAAGCTTTCTTT.